One sample yielded the 22 T cell receptor beta chains listed below, sequenced in a study of blood T cell repertoires in COVID-19. Sequencing was performed with immunoSEQ multiplex PCR; in TCRdb, only in-frame clones are kept and a portion is missing. The sample holds some 60,000 clones, roughly 90% seen once. Sequences were obtained from peripheral blood. The receptors come from a man between 60 and 75 years old with acute or convalescent COVID-19.

The chain has TRBV10-3 and TRBJ2-7, with D possibly being TRBD2 (5 bases). The CDR3 length is 14 residues. Trimming took 5 bases from V and 2 from J, leaving 13 bases between them. Germline loops: CDR1 ENHRY, CDR2 SYGVKD. As DNA, the CDR3 is TGTGCCATCAGTTTCAACGGGGTCCCCTACGAGCAGTACTTC. Amino acid sequence: CAISFNGVPYEQYF.

The genes are TRBV6-2 or TRBV6-3 and TRBJ2-2; the match to TRBD1 covers 7 bases. The V and J ends lost 0 bases and 3 bases, in that order; junction bases with no gene match: 7. This CDR3 has 17 residues. Germline values: CDR1 MNHEY, CDR2 SVGEGT. CDR3 DNA sequence: TGTGCCAGCAGTTACTCAACGAGGGGGCGGGACACCGGGGAGCTGTTTTTT. Translating it yields CASSYSTRGRDTGELFF.

This clone was counted only a few times. The V and J genes are TRBV28 and TRBJ1-1, with unresolved D. Germline V gives CDR1 MDHEN, CDR2 SYDVKM. CDR3 length: 14 amino acids. V lost 1 base and J 11 bases, leaving 17 bases between the germline ends. This CDR3 is CASSLLEGVGVAFF. CDR3 in DNA: TGTGCCAGCAGTTTATTGGAGGGCGTTGGTGTGGCTTTCTTT.

This clone has more than one count but fewer than ten. The chain has TRBV29-1 and TRBJ2-5; a possible D gene is TRBD1 (6 bases). With 2 bases removed from V and 12 bases from J, the gap between germline ends came to 19 bases. The CDR3 sequence is 13 residues long. Germline V gene sequence: CDR1 SQVTM, CDR2 ANQGSEA. CDR3 sequence reads: CSVEQDKTGPKYF. The DNA for the CDR3 is TGCAGCGTTGAACAAGATAAGACAGGACCCAAGTACTTC. The whole variable domain, filled in from reference TRBV29-1 and TRBJ2-5, reads SAVISQKPSRDICQRGTSLTIQCQVDSQVTMMFWYRQQPGQSLTLIATANQGSEATYESGFVIDKFPISRPNLTFSTLTVSNMSPEDSSIYLCSVEQDKTGPKYFGPGTRLLVL.

The chain couples TRBV15 to TRBJ1-1; 10 bases map to TRBD1. V gave up 3 bases and J gave up 5 bases; unmatched junction bases: 3. This CDR3 is 14 amino acids long. Looked up from germline, CDR1 is LNHNV and CDR2 is YYDKDF (reference sequence). CDR3 in amino acids: CATSRDRGITEAFF. DNA of the CDR3: TGTGCCACCAGCAGGGACAGGGGGATAACTGAAGCTTTCTTT.

This clone occurred once. V and J are TRBV5-5 and TRBJ1-2; 11 bases align to TRBD1. The CDR3 spans 17 residues. The junction had 12 bases not matched to a gene; V was cut back by 4 bases and J by 4 bases. Germline CDR1 and CDR2: SGHKS and YYEKEE (reference sequence). The CDR3 DNA follows: TGTGCCAGCAGCCGGATACGACTAGGGACAGGGGGCTATGGCTACACCTTC. Its protein product is CASSRIRLGTGGYGYTF.

The chain is built from TRBV2 and TRBJ1-4, with 10 bases aligning to TRBD1. The trim removed 7 bases at V and 7 bases at J, leaving 9 bases unmatched. Germline CDR1 reads SNHLY; CDR2 reads FYNNEI. This CDR3 is 15 amino acids long. CDR3 loop: CASKVTGGFGEKLFF. The CDR3 DNA reads TGTGCCAGCAAGGTGACAGGGGGCTTTGGTGAAAAACTGTTTTTT.

This chain connects TRBV30 to TRBJ1-6, with TRBD1 identical over 9 bases. Looked up from germline, CDR1 is GTSNPN and CDR2 is SVGIG (reference sequence). Losses at the gene ends were 1 base for V and 3 bases for J; bases not matched to a gene: 10. The length of the CDR3 is 18 residues. CDR3 bases: TGTGCCTGGAGTGAACGGGTCGGGACAGGGCTCTATAATTCACCCCTCCACTTT. Protein sequence: CAWSERVGTGLYNSPLHF.

In the case of this clone: Other DNA sequences from this sample encode an identical CDR3 as well. The chain combines TRBV7-9 with TRBJ1-1; 8 positions match TRBD1. Germline CDR1 is SEHNR and CDR2 is FQNEAQ (reference sequence). V was clipped by 6 bases and J by 6 bases; unmatched bases: 6. The CDR3 sequence is 13 residues long. CDR3 sequence reads: CASSFDRGAEAFF. The CDR3 DNA sequence: TGTGCCAGCAGTTTTGACAGGGGCGCTGAAGCTTTCTTT.

V gene TRBV18 combines with J gene TRBJ2-1; perhaps TRBD1 as D (6 bases). The CDR3 length is 14 residues. The germline CDR1 and CDR2 sequences are KGHSH and LQKENI. The V and J ends lost 1 base and 8 bases respectively, with 12 bases between them. In DNA, the CDR3 is TGTGCCAGCTCACCACTCCGGGACACTTATGAGCAGTTCTTC. It codes for CASSPLRDTYEQFF.

V usage is TRBV6-5 and J usage is TRBJ1-2, with D tentatively TRBD1 (6 bases). This CDR3 contains 15 residues. Germline V gene lookup returns CDR1 MNHEY and CDR2 SVGAGI. V lost 6 bases to trimming and J lost 3 bases, with 17 bases between them. CDR3: CASRRELTGYYGYTF. The CDR3 DNA reads TGTGCCAGCAGGCGGGAGTTGACAGGCTACTATGGCTACACCTTC.

This chain uses TRBV4-1 with TRBJ1-3, with D possibly matching TRBD1 (6 bases). Germline CDR1 MGHRA, CDR2 YSYEKL. The V end lost 0 bases, the J end lost 0 bases, and 12 bases lay between the germline ends. There are 17 residues in the CDR3. The chain's CDR3 is CASSQDYRATSGNTIYF. In DNA, the CDR3 is TGCGCCAGCAGCCAAGATTACAGGGCCACCTCTGGAAACACCATATATTTT.

This clone has just a few counts. This chain connects TRBV2 to TRBJ1-2, with D perhaps TRBD1 (6 bases). The CDR3 covers 14 residues. V was shortened by 6 bases and J by 2 bases, with 13 bases between the two germline ends. Germline-derived CDR1 and CDR2 are SNHLY and FYNNEI. The CDR3 region has the DNA TGTGCCAGCAGCCGAAAGGACAGCAACTATGGCTACACCTTC. Translated: CASSRKDSNYGYTF.

The chain is built from TRBV2 and TRBJ2-1; TRBD1 agrees at 7 bases. The CDR3 length is 12 residues. Germline V gene data show CDR1 as SNHLY and CDR2 as FYNNEI. Trimming cost V 6 bases and J 8 bases; bases outside gene matches: 4. The CDR3 coding sequence is TGTGCCAGCAGGGGACAGTCCGATGAGCAGTTCTTC. This encodes CASRGQSDEQFF.

The V call is TRBV29-1, the J call TRBJ2-7, with D tentatively TRBD1 (6 bases). Trimming stripped 5 bases from V and 3 bases from J, with 11 bases between. CDR1 SQVTM and CDR2 ANQGSEA come from the germline V gene. The CDR3 consists of 12 residues. CDR3 coding DNA: TGCAGCGTTTGGGCAGGGGACTACGAGCAGTACTTC. As protein: CSVWAGDYEQYF.

This clone was detected once. The rearrangement uses TRBV7-8 and TRBJ1-1; D unclear. The ends were cut back, 1 base at V and 1 base at J, with 13 bases in the middle. In germline, CDR1 is SGHVS, CDR2 FQNEAQ. CDR3 length equals 16 residues. Here the CDR3 DNA reads TGTGCCAGCAGCTTAGAATGGGAGGGCAGGAACACTGAAGCTTTCTTT. This sequence encodes CASSLEWEGRNTEAFF.

This sequence joins TRBV4-1 and TRBJ1-5, with D tentatively TRBD1 (5 bases). The germline V gene encodes CDR1 MGHRA and CDR2 YSYEKL. This CDR3 has 13 residues. With 0 bases removed from V and 7 bases from J, the gap between germline ends came to 7 bases. CDR3 sequence (DNA): TGCGCCAGCAGCCAAGAGGGGCTCCAGCCCCAGCATTTT. Its translation is CASSQEGLQPQHF.

The genes are TRBV18 and TRBJ2-3; D unclear. V shed 4 bases and J shed 3 bases, with 14 bases lying between them. CDR1 is KGHSH and CDR2 is LQKENI in the germline V gene. The CDR3 runs 15 residues. The CDR3 region has the DNA TGTGCCAGCTCACGGAAAGAAGCCAGGACAGATACGCAGTATTTT. This gives the protein CASSRKEARTDTQYF.

There are a few counts of this clone. V usage is TRBV6-5 and J usage is TRBJ1-5, with no clear D. Germline CDR1 and CDR2: MNHEY and SVGAGI. The CDR3 consists of 15 residues. The V end was cut by 0 bases, the J end by 2 bases, with 8 bases between. The CDR3 region is CASSYSKGGNQPQHF. CDR3 in DNA: TGTGCCAGCAGTTACTCGAAGGGAGGCAATCAGCCCCAGCATTTT.

The table lists this clone with a count of one. This chain links TRBV18 with TRBJ2-3; 8 bases match TRBD2. The J segment lost 2 bases and the V segment lost 5 bases, leaving 3 bases of the junction unmatched. The germline V gene has CDR1 KGHSH and CDR2 LQKENI. CDR3 length equals 14 residues. The CDR3 region is CASSSGGHTDTQYF. The CDR3 region has the DNA TGTGCCAGCTCAAGCGGGGGACACACAGATACGCAGTATTTT.

This clone was recorded once. V usage is TRBV7-6 and J usage is TRBJ1-1; D is ambiguous. V lost 0 bases and J lost 5, with 10 bases in between. The CDR3 spans 14 residues. Germline CDR1 is SGHVS and CDR2 is FNYEAQ. DNA for the CDR3: TGTGCCAGCAGCTTAGCAGGGAGCGGAACTGAAGCTTTCTTT. The encoded protein is CASSLAGSGTEAFF. The full variable domain, with the rest looked up from reference TRBV7-6 and TRBJ1-1, is GAGVSQSPRYKVTKRGQDVALRCDPISGHVSLYWYRQALGQGPEFLTYFNYEAQQDKSGLPNDRFSAERPEGSISTLTIQRTEQRDSAMYRCASSLAGSGTEAFFGQGTRLTVV.

V and J are TRBV6-2 or TRBV6-3 and TRBJ2-1, with TRBD2 as a possible D gene (5 bases). CDR3 length: 17 residues. V was shortened by 4 bases and J by 4 bases, with 20 bases between the two germline ends. Germline CDR1 MNHEY, CDR2 SVGEGT. The CDR3 spells CASSFGYRGILYNEQFF. The CDR3 region has the DNA TGTGCCAGCAGTTTCGGATATCGAGGGATTTTATACAATGAGCAGTTCTTC.